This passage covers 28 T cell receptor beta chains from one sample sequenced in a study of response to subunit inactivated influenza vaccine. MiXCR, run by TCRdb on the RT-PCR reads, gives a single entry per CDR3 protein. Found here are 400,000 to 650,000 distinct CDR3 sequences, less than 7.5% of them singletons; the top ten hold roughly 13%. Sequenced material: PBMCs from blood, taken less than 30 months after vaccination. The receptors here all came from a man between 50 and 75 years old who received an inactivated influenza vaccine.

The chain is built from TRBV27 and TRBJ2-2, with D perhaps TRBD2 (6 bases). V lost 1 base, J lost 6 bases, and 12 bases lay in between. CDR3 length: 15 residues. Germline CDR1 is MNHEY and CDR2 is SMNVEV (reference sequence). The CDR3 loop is CASSLFGRGAGELFF. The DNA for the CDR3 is TGTGCCAGCAGTTTATTCGGGAGAGGAGCCGGGGAGCTGTTTTTT.

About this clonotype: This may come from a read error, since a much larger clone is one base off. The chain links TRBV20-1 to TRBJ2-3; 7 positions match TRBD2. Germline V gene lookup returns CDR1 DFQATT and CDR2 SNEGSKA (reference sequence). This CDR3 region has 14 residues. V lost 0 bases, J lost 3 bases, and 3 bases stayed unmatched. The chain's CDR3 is CSARDPAGTDTQYF. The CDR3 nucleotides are TGCAGTGCTAGAGATCCAGCGGGGACAGATACGCAGTATTTT.

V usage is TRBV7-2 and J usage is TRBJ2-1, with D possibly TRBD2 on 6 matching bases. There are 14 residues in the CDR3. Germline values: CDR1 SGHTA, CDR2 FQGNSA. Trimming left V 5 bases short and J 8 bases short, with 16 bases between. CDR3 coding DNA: TGTGCCAGCAGCGGTAGGAGGGCCTTCTATGAGCAGTTCTTC. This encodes CASSGRRAFYEQFF.

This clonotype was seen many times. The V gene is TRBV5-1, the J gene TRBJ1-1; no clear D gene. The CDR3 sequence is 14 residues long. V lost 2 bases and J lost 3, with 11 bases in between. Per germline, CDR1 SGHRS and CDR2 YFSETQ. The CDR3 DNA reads TGCGCCAGCAGCTTAAGCAGGATTGACACTGAAGCTTTCTTT. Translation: CASSLSRIDTEAFF.

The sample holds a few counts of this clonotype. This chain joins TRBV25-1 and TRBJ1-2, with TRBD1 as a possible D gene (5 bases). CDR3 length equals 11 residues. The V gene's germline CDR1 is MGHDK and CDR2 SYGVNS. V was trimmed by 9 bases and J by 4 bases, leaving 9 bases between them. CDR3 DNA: TGTGCCAGAGGCAGGGTCTATGGCTACACCTTC. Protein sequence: CARGRVYGYTF.

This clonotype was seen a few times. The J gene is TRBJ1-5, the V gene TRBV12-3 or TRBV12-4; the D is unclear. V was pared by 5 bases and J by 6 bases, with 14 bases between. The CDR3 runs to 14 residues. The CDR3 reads CASSPGIGGQPQHF. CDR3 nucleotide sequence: TGTGCCAGCAGTCCCGGGATTGGAGGTCAGCCCCAGCATTTT.

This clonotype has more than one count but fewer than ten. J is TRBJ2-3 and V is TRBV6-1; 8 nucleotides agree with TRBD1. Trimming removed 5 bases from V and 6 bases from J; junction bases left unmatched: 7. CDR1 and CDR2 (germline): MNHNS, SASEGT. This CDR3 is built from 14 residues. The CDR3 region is CASSQGTGPDTQYF. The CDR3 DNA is TGTGCCAGCAGTCAGGGGACAGGACCCGATACGCAGTATTTT.

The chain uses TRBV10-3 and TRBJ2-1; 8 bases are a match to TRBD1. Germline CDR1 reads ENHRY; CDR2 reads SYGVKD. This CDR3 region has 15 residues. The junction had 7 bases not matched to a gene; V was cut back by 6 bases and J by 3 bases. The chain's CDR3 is CAISRGQGIYNEQFF. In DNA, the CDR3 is TGTGCCATCAGCAGGGGGCAGGGGATCTACAATGAGCAGTTCTTC.

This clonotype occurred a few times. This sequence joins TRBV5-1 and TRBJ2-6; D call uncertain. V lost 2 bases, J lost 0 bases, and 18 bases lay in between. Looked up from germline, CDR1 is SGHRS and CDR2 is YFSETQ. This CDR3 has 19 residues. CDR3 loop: CASSFSGSLTLSGANVLTF. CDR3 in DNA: TGCGCCAGCAGCTTCTCCGGGTCCCTGACCCTCTCTGGGGCCAACGTCCTGACTTTC. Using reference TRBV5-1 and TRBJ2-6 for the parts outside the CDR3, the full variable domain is KAGVTQTPRYLIKTRGQQVTLSCSPISGHRSVSWYQQTPGQGLQFLFEYFSETQRNKGNFPGRFSGRQFSNSRSEMNVSTLELGDSALYLCASSFSGSLTLSGANVLTFGAGSRLTVL.

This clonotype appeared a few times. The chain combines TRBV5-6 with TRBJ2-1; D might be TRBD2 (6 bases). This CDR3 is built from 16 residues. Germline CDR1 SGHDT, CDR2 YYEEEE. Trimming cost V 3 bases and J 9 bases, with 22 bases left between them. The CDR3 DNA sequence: TGTGCCAGCAGCTCGAGGGTGTGGGAAGCGGGTACTGAGCAGTTCTTC. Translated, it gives CASSSRVWEAGTEQFF.

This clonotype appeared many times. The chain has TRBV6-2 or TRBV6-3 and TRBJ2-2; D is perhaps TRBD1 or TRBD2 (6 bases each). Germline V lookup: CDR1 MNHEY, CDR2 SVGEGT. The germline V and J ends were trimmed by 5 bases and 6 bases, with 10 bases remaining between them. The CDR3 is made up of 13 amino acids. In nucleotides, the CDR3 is TGTGCCAGCAGTCGGGGGCTGGCCGGGGAGCTGTTTTTT. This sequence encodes CASSRGLAGELFF.

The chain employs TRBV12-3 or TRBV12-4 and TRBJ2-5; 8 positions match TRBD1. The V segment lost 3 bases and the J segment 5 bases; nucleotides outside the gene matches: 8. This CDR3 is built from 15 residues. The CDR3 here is CASSFSGQGAETQYF. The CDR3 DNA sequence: TGTGCCAGCAGTTTTTCCGGACAGGGCGCGGAGACCCAGTACTTC.

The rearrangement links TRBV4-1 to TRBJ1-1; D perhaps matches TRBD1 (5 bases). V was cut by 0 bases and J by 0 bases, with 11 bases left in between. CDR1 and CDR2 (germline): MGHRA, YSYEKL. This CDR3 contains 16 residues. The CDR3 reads CASSQDAGIVNTEAFF. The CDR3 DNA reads TGCGCCAGCAGCCAAGACGCAGGGATTGTGAACACTGAAGCTTTCTTT.

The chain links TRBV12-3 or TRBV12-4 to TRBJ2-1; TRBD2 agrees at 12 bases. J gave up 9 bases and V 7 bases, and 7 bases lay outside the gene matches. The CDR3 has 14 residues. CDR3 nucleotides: TGTGCCAGCACCTCACTAGCGGGAGGTGGTGAGCAGTTCTTC. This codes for CASTSLAGGGEQFF.

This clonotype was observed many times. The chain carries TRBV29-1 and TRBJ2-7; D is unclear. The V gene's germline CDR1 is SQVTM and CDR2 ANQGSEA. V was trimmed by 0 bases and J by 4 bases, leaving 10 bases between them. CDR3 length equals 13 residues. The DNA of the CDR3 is TGCAGCGTTGAAGATCCGAGCGTTTACGAGCAGTACTTC. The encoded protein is CSVEDPSVYEQYF.

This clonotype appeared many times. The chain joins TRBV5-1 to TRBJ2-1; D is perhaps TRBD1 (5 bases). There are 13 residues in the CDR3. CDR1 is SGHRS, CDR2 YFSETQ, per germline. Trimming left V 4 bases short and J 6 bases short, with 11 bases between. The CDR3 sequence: CASSVQVRNEQFF. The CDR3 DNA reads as TGCGCCAGCAGCGTACAGGTCCGCAATGAGCAGTTCTTC.

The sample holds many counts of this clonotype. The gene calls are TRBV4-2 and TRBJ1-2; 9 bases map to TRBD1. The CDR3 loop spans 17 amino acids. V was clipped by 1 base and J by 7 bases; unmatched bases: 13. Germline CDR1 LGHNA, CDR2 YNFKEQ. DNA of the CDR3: TGTGCCAGCAGCCAAGCGGCTGGACAGGGGCCGCTAGTTGGCTACACCTTC. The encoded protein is CASSQAAGQGPLVGYTF.

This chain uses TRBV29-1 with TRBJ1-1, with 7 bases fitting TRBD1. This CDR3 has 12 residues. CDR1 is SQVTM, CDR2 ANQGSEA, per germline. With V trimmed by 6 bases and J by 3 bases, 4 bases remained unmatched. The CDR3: CSVWTGDTEAFF. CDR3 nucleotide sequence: TGCAGCGTATGGACAGGCGACACTGAAGCTTTCTTT.

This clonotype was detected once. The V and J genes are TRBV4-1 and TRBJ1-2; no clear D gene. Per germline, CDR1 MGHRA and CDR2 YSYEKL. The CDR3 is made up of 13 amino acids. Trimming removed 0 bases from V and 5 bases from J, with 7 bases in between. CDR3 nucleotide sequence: TGCGCCAGCAGCCAAGAGAGGGAGTATGGCTACACCTTC. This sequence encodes CASSQEREYGYTF.

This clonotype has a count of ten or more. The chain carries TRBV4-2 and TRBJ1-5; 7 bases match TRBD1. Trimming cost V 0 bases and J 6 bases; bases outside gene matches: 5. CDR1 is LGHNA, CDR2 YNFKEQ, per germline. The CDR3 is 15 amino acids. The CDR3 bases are TGTGCCAGCAGCCAAGATCCGACAGGGCGTCAGCCCCAGCATTTT. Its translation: CASSQDPTGRQPQHF.

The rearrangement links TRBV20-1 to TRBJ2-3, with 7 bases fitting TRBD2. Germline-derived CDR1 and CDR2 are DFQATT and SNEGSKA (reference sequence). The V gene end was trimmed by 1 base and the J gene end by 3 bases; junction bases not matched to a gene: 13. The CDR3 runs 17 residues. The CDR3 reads CSARGRKAGKGTDTQYF. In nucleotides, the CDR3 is TGCAGTGCTAGAGGCCGAAAAGCGGGAAAGGGGACAGATACGCAGTATTTT.

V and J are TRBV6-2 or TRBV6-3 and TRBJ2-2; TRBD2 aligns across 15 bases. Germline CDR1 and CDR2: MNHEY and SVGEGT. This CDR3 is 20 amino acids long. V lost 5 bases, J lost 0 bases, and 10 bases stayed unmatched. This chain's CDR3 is CASSRPMGLAGGTNTGELFF. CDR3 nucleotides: TGTGCCAGCAGTCGTCCAATGGGACTAGCGGGAGGAACGAACACCGGGGAGCTGTTTTTT.

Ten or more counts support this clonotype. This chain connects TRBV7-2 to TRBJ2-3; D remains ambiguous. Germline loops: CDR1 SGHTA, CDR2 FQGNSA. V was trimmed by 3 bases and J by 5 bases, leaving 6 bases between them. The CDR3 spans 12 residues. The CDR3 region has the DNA TGTGCCAGCAGCTTGGACGGAGATACGCAGTATTTT. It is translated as CASSLDGDTQYF.

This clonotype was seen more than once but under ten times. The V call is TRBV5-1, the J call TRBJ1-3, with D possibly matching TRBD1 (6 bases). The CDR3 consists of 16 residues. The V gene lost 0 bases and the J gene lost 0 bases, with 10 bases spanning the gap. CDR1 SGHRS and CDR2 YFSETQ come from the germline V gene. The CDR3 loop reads CASSLGYRASGNTIYF. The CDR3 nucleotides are TGCGCCAGCAGCTTGGGTTACAGGGCCTCTGGAAACACCATATATTTT.

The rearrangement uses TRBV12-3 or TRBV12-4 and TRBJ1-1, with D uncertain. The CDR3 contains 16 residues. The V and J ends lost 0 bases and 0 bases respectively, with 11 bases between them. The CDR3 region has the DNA TGTGCCAGCAGTTTAGCGTTATACAGCGTGAACACTGAAGCTTTCTTT. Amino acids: CASSLALYSVNTEAFF.

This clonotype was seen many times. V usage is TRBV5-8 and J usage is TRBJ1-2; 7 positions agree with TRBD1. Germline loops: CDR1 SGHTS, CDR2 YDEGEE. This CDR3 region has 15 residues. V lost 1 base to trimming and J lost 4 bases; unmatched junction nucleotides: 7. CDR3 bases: TGTGCCAGCAGCTTGTACAGGGGAAGGTCCTATGGCTACACCTTC. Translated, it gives CASSLYRGRSYGYTF.

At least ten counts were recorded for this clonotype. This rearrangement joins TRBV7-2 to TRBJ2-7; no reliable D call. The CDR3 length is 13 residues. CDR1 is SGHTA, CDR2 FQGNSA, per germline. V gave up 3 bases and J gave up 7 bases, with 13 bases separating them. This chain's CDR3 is CASSLGWAGEQYF. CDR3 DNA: TGTGCCAGCAGCTTGGGTTGGGCCGGGGAGCAGTACTTC.

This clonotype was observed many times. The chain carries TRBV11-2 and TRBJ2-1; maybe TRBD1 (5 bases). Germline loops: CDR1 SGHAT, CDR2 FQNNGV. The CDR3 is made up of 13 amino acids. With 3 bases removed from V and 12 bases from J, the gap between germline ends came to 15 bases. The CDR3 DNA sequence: TGTGCCAGCAGCTTCAACCCCAGGGTTGGGCAGTTCTTC. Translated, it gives CASSFNPRVGQFF.